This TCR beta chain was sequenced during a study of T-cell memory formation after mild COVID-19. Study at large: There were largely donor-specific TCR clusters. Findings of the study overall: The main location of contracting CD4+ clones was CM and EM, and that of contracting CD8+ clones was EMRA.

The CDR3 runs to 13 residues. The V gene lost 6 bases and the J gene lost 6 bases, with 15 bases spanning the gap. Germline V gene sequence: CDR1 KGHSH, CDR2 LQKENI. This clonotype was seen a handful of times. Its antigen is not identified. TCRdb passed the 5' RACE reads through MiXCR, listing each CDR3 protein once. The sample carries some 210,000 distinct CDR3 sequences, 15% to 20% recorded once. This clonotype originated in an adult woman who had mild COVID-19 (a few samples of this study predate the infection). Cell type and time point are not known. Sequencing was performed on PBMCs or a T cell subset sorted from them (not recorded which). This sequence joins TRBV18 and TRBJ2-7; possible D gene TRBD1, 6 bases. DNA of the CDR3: TGTGCCAGCTCGCAGAAACAGGGAGCCGAGCAGTACTTC. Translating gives CASSQKQGAEQYF.